This TCR beta chain comes out of a study of response to subunit inactivated influenza vaccine. General study results and limits: After each seasonal influenza vaccination, few new T cells are recruited, the authors suggested.

TCRdb independently ran MiXCR on the RT-PCR reads; one entry per CDR3 protein. This sample has more than 200,000 distinct CDR3 sequences, with approximately 12% found just once. This clonotype has just a few counts. Its antigen is not identified. The germline gives CDR1 MNHEY, CDR2 SVGAGI. CDR3 length: 13 residues. With 2 bases removed from V and 4 bases from J, the gap between germline ends came to 8 bases. The chain carries TRBV6-5 and TRBJ2-5; D is unclear. This clonotype originated in a man aged 45-65 years who received an inactivated influenza vaccine. This sample comprised non-naive T cells sorted from PBMCs, obtained roughly 2 weeks before vaccination. DNA for the CDR3: TGTGCCAGCAGTTACCCTCCTCGAGAGACCCAGTACTTC. It codes for CASSYPPRETQYF.